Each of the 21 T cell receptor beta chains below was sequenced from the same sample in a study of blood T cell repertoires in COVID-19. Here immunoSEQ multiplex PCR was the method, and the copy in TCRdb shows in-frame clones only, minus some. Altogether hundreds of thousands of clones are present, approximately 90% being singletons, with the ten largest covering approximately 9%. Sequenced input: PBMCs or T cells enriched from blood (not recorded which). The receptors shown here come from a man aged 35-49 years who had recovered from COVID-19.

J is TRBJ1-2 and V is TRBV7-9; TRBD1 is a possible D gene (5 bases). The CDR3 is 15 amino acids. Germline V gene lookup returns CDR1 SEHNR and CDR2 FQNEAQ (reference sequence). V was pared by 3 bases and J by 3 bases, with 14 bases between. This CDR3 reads CASSLGLPTDYGYTF. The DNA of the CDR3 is TGTGCCAGCAGCTTGGGACTCCCCACGGACTATGGCTACACCTTC.

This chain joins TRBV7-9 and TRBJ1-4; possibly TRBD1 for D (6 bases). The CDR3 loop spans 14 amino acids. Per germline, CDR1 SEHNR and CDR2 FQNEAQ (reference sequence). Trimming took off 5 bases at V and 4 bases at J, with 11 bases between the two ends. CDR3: CASSAQGRNEKLFF. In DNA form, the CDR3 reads TGTGCCAGCAGCGCGCAGGGGCGTAATGAAAAACTGTTTTTT.

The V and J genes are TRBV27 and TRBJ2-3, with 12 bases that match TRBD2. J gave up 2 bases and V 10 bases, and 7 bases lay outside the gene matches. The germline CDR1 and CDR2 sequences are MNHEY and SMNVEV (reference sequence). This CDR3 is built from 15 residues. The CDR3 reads CATGLAGSLTDTQYF. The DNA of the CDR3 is TGTGCCACCGGACTAGCGGGATCTCTCACAGATACGCAGTATTTT.

The CDR3 spells CASCHSQGAEQPQHF. In DNA, the CDR3 is TGTGCCAGTTGCCATTCACAGGGGGCCGAACAGCCCCAGCATTTT. V usage is TRBV19 and J usage is TRBJ1-5; TRBD1 matches at 9 bases. J gave up 7 bases and V 8 bases, and 12 bases lay outside the gene matches. Germline assignment: CDR1 LNHDA and CDR2 SQIVND (reference sequence). The CDR3 is 15 amino acids.

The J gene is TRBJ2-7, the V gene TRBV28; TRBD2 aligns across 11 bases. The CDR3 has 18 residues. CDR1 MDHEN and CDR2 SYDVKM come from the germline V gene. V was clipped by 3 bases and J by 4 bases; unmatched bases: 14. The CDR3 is CASSFMYLAASGRYEQYF. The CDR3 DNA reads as TGTGCCAGCAGTTTTATGTATCTCGCGGCTAGCGGGAGGTACGAGCAGTACTTC.

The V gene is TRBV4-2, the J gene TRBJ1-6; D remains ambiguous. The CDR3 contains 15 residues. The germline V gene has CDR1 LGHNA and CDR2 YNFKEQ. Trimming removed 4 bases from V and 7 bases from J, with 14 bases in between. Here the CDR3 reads CASSPPGDTNSPLHF. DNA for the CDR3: TGTGCCAGCAGCCCCCCCGGAGATACCAATTCACCCCTCCACTTT.

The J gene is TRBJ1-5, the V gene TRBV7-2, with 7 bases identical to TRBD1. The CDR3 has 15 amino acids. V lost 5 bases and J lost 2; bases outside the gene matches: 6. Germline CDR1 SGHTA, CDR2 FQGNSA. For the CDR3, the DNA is TGTGCCAGCAGCAAAGACAGGGCCGGCAATCAGCCCCAGCATTTT. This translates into CASSKDRAGNQPQHF. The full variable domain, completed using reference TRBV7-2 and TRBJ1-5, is GAGVSQSPSNKVTEKGKDVELRCDPISGHTALYWYRQSLGQGLEFLIYFQGNSAPDKSGLPSDRFSAERTGGSVSTLTIQRTQQEDSAVYLCASSKDRAGNQPQHFGDGTRLSIL.

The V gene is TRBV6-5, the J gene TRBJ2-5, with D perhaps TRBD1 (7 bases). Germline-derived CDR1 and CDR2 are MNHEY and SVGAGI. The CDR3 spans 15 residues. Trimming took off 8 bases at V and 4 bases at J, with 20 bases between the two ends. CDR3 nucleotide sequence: TGTGCCAGCTCGAAATCACAGGGGAGGAGAGAGACCCAGTACTTC. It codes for CASSKSQGRRETQYF.

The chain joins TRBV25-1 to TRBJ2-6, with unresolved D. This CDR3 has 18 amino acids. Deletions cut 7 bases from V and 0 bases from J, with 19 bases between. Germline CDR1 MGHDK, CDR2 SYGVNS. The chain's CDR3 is CASMRYSLADSGANVLTF. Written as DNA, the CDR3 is TGTGCCAGCATGAGGTATAGTCTTGCCGACTCTGGGGCCAACGTCCTGACTTTC.

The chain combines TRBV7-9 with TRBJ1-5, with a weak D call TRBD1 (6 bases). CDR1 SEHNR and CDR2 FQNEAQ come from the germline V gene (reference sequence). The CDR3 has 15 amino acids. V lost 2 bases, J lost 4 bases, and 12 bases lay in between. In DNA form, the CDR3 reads TGTGCCAGCAGCTTACCCCGGACAGAGAATCAGCCCCAGCATTTT. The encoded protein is CASSLPRTENQPQHF.

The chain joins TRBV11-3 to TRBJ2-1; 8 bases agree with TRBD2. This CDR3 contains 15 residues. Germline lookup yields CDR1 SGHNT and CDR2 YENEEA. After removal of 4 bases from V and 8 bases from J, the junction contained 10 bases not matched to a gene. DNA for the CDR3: TGTGCCAGCAGCTCGCTCGGGACTAGTGTTCATGAGCAGTTCTTC. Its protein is CASSSLGTSVHEQFF.

DNA of the CDR3: TGTGCCAGTACAGAAGGGGTGTTAAATCAGCCCCAGCATTTT. This encodes CASTEGVLNQPQHF. This rearrangement joins TRBV19 to TRBJ1-5; the D gene is possibly TRBD1 (5 bases). The germline V and J ends were trimmed by 7 bases and 4 bases, with 14 bases remaining between them. This CDR3 has 14 residues. CDR1 is LNHDA, CDR2 SQIVND, per germline (reference sequence).

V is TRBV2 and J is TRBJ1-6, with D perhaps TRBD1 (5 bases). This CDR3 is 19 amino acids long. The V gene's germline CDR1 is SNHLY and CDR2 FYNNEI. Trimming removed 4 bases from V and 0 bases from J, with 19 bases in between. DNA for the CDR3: TGTGCCAGCAGTGGTAGGCAGGGCCTTTCATCCTCCTATAATTCACCCCTCCACTTT. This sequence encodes CASSGRQGLSSSYNSPLHF.

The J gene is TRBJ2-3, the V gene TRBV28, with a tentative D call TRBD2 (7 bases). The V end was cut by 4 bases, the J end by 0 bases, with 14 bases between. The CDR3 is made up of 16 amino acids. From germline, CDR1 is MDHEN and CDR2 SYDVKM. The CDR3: CASSSQGGVSTDTQYF. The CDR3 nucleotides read TGTGCCAGCAGTTCCCAAGGGGGGGTTAGCACAGATACGCAGTATTTT.

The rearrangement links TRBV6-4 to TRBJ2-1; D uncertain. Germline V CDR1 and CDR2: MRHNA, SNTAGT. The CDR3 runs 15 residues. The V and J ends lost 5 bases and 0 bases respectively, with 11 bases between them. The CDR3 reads CASSTTQSSYNEQFF. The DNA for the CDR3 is TGTGCCAGCAGTACGACTCAAAGCTCCTACAATGAGCAGTTCTTC.

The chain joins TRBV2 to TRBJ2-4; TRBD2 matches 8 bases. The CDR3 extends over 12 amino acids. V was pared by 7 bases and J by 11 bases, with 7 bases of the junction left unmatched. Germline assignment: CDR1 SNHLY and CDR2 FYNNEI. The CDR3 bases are TGTGCCAGCATGGCTAGCGGGCGGGTTCAGTACTTC. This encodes CASMASGRVQYF.

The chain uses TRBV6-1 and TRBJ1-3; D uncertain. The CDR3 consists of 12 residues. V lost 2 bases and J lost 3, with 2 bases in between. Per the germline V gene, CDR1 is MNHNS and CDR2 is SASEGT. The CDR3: CASSEYGNTIYF. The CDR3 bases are TGTGCCAGCAGTGAATATGGAAACACCATATATTTT.

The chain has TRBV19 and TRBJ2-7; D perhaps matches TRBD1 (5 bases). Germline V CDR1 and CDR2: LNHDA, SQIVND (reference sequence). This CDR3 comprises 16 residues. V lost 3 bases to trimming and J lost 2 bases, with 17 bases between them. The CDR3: CASSIVGVGSTYEQYF. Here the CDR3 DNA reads TGTGCCAGTAGTATTGTAGGGGTCGGATCGACCTACGAGCAGTACTTC. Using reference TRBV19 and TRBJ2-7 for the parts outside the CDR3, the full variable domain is DGGITQSPKYLFRKEGQNVTLSCEQNLNHDAMYWYRQDPGQGLRLIYYSQIVNDFQKGDIAEGYSVSREKKESFPLTVTSAQKNPTAFYLCASSIVGVGSTYEQYFGPGTRLTVT.

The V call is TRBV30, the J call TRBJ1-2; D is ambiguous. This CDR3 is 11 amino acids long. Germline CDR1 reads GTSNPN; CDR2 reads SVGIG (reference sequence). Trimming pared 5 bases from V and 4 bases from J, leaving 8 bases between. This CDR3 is CAWDEFYGYTF. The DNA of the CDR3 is TGTGCCTGGGACGAGTTCTATGGCTACACCTTC.

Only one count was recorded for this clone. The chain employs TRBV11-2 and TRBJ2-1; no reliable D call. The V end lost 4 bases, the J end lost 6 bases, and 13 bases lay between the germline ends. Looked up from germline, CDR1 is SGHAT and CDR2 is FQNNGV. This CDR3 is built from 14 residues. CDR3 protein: CASSSPGSINEQFF. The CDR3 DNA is TGTGCCAGCAGCTCACCGGGTTCCATCAATGAGCAGTTCTTC.

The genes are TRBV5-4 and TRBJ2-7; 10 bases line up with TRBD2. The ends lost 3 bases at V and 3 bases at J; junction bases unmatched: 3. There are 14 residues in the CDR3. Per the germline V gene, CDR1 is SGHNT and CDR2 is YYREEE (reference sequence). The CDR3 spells CASSSGLANYEQYF. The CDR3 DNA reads TGTGCCAGCAGCTCGGGACTAGCGAACTACGAGCAGTACTTC.